What follows is one T cell receptor (beta chain) and its context. It lacks a known antigen. No quality values exist for individual bases; no much larger clone is one base distant. The data were obtained in a study of cytomegalovirus exposure and HLA in healthy donors (dated by TCRdb to about 2017). Looking at the study overall: A later analysis indicated that the 120 validation repertoires were generated on the platform also employed for the 700 or so repertoires of the first cohort. The aim of the study was to test whether cataloging public T cell receptors could identify signatures of past pathogen exposure. Along with the approximately 600-subject first cohort, a separate validation cohort of some 130 different subjects was used. The study combined high-throughput TCR immunosequencing, statistical association of individual TCRs with disease status, and machine learning to predict cytomegalovirus infection status.

From cysteine to phenylalanine, the CDR3 is 16 amino acids long. CDR3 DNA is the only sequence kept; it has 48 bases, read in frame from the first base. Unmatched junction bases come to 3, with V trimmed by 5 bases and J by 5 bases. From the germline V gene (reference sequence), CDR1 is SEHNR and CDR2 is FQNEAQ. The donors belonged to the validation cohort of around 110 subjects, which was separate from the approximately 700-subject first cohort. General findings and caveats noted by the study authors: Cytomegalovirus status was reported to be diagnosed by the classifier with high specificity and sensitivity in both the original and validation cohorts. A total of 150 to 200 TCR beta chains were listed by the study as associated with cytomegalovirus. A later analysis had no HLA typing for the validation cohort, so co-occurrence there was scored across all 110 or so repertoires. A later analysis found that TCRs clustered in the first cohort also tended to co-occur in the roughly 120 validation repertoires, with more than 90% of cluster scores above 0. While some public TCRs were present in many individuals, most TCR sequences turned up only very rarely across donors. The authors suggested that the approach could potentially be extended to other disease states and immunological phenotypes. In vitro tests confirmed that a few of the cytomegalovirus-associated TCR beta chains recognize cytomegalovirus antigens.

The protocol used for the library was the immunoSEQ multiplex PCR assay. Under the source paper's analysis protocol: A statistical classification framework was built to diagnose cytomegalovirus status from the catalog of TCR beta chain sequences. Sourced from immuneACCESS, this table was stored by TCRdb with only in-frame sequences that have V and J called. A share of the clones is absent; for the studies checked, an unresolved V gene accounts for under half, and the remainder has no known explanation. From that table come the V and J calls and clone size; the DNA was used to work out D and trimming. The sample table contains roughly 250,000 clones; only one count was recorded for 87% of them. The top ten constitute around 2.6% of the sample.

Material for sequencing was PBMCs. The chain uses TRBV7-9 and TRBJ2-1; 16 central bases correspond to TRBD2. This receptor was identified in a man between 18 and 35 years old in good health and CMV-seronegative. In nucleotides, the sequence is TGTGCCAGCAGCCCGGGACTAGCGGGAGGGGACAATGAGCAGTTCTTC. It codes for CASSPGLAGGDNEQFF. Reference TRBV7-9 and TRBJ2-1 proteins supply the regions before and after the CDR3; the full variable domain is: DTGVSQNPRHKITKRGQNVTFRCDPISEHNRLYWYRQTLGQGPEFLTYFQNEAQLEKSRLLSDRFSAERPKGSFSTLEIQRTEQGDSAMYLCASSPGLAGGDNEQFFGPGTRLTVL.